The 24 T cell receptor beta chains below all came from one sample that was sequenced in a study of graft-versus-host responses after intestinal transplantation. The method was immunoSEQ multiplex PCR; TCRdb's version includes in-frame clones alone and lacks a portion of them. The profile shows around 69,000 clones, nearly 90% of them singletons. Antigen specificity for these receptors is unknown. Sequenced here: unstimulated CD8+ T cells sorted from spleen or lymph node cells, sampled before transplant. The receptors here all came from a human donor who was the organ donor for an intestinal transplant.

The V and J genes are TRBV11-2 and TRBJ1-2; maybe TRBD1 (5 bases). V was clipped by 4 bases and J by 8 bases, with 14 bases between them. CDR1 and CDR2 from the germline V gene are SGHAT and FQNNGV. This CDR3 is 13 amino acids long. The CDR3: CASSYTRDGGYTF. Here the CDR3 DNA reads TGTGCCAGCAGCTACACGCGGGACGGCGGCTACACCTTC.

The chain carries TRBV2 and TRBJ1-4, with D possibly matching TRBD1 (6 bases). This CDR3 contains 14 residues. The V gene lost 4 bases and the J gene lost 5 bases, with 11 bases spanning the gap. CDR1 is SNHLY and CDR2 is FYNNEI in the germline V gene. The chain's CDR3 is CASSVYRENEKLFF. The CDR3 DNA is TGTGCCAGCAGTGTATACAGGGAGAATGAAAAACTGTTTTTT.

This chain uses TRBV7-9 with TRBJ1-2, with D perhaps matching TRBD1 (6 bases). The V and J ends lost 1 base and 8 bases respectively, with 14 bases between them. This CDR3 region has 14 residues. Germline V gene lookup returns CDR1 SEHNR and CDR2 FQNEAQ (reference sequence). CDR3 loop: CASSLGVTGRGYTF. The CDR3 region has the DNA TGTGCCAGCAGCTTAGGCGTGACAGGTCGCGGCTACACCTTC.

The chain uses TRBV19 and TRBJ1-1; D is unresolved. V was trimmed by 6 bases and J by 7 bases, leaving 12 bases between them. Germline V gene lookup returns CDR1 LNHDA and CDR2 SQIVND (reference sequence). The CDR3 is made up of 12 amino acids. The CDR3 bases are TGTGCCAGTAGCTCCCCTTACTTTGAAGCTTTCTTT. Residues: CASSSPYFEAFF.

The V and J genes are TRBV4-1 and TRBJ2-5; 8 bases are a match to TRBD2. CDR3 length equals 16 residues. CDR1 and CDR2 from the germline V gene are MGHRA and YSYEKL. The V gene end was trimmed by 2 bases and the J gene end by 4 bases; junction bases not matched to a gene: 9. The CDR3 sequence: CASSQPGLAGRETQYF. The CDR3 bases are TGCGCCAGCAGCCAACCCGGACTAGCCGGACGAGAGACCCAGTACTTC.

The rearrangement joins TRBV5-5 to TRBJ2-7; maybe TRBD1 (6 bases). The CDR3 has 12 amino acids. V was cut by 4 bases and J by 4 bases, with 9 bases left in between. Germline CDR1 reads SGHKS; CDR2 reads YYEKEE (reference sequence). The CDR3 bases are TGTGCCAGCAGCCTTACAGGGTACGAGCAGTACGTC. Protein: CASSLTGYEQYV.

This chain uses TRBV2 with TRBJ2-7; TRBD2 might be the D (7 bases). The CDR3 is 18 amino acids. Germline CDR1 is SNHLY and CDR2 is FYNNEI. V gave up 7 bases and J gave up 0 bases, with 25 bases separating them. This CDR3 reads CASTGSGGQRGFSYEQYV. In nucleotides, the CDR3 is TGTGCCAGCACTGGCTCGGGGGGACAACGCGGTTTCTCCTACGAGCAGTACGTC.

This rearrangement joins TRBV4-3 to TRBJ1-3, with 8 bases fitting TRBD1. The J segment lost 0 bases and the V segment lost 5 bases, leaving 9 bases of the junction unmatched. CDR3 size: 17 residues. Looked up from germline, CDR1 is LGHNA and CDR2 is YSLEER. CDR3: CASSEGTGGHSGNTIYF. Written as DNA, the CDR3 is TGCGCCAGCAGCGAGGGGACAGGTGGGCACTCTGGAAACACCATATATTTT.

The V gene is TRBV7-2, the J gene TRBJ2-1; D gene uncertain. The length of the CDR3 is 15 residues. CDR1 SGHTA and CDR2 FQGNSA come from the germline V gene. V was pared by 3 bases and J by 4 bases, with 13 bases between. In DNA, the CDR3 is TGTGCCAGCAGCTTTGGCACTACTCCTTACAATGAGCAGTTCTTC. It encodes CASSFGTTPYNEQFF.

The gene calls are TRBV9 and TRBJ2-3, with a possible D match to TRBD1 (5 bases). In germline, CDR1 is SGDLS, CDR2 YYNGEE. V gave up 0 bases and J gave up 2 bases, with 10 bases separating them. The CDR3 length is 15 residues. The CDR3 loop reads CASSVVTGDTDTQYF. The CDR3 DNA reads as TGTGCCAGCAGCGTAGTTACAGGAGACACAGATACGCAGTATTTT. The full variable domain, with the rest looked up from reference TRBV9 and TRBJ2-3, is DSGVTQTPKHLITATGQRVTLRCSPRSGDLSVYWYQQSLDQGLQFLIQYYNGEERAKGNILERFSAQQFPDLHSELNLSSLELGDSALYFCASSVVTGDTDTQYFGPGTRLTVL.

To note about this clone: Other DNA variants within this sample encode the same CDR3. The J gene is TRBJ1-1, the V gene TRBV30; D may be TRBD1 (5 bases). Germline values: CDR1 GTSNPN, CDR2 SVGIG (reference sequence). The ends were cut back, 2 bases at V and 1 base at J, with 8 bases in the middle. This CDR3 region has 13 residues. Here the CDR3 DNA reads TGTGCCTGGAGTCGGCAGGGGAACACTGAAGCTTTCTTT. Residues: CAWSRQGNTEAFF.

This clone was seen only once. V gene TRBV14 combines with J gene TRBJ2-7, with 7 bases that match TRBD1. V lost 1 base and J lost 4; bases outside the gene matches: 7. CDR3 length equals 15 residues. From germline, CDR1 is SGHDN and CDR2 FVKESK. The CDR3 DNA follows: TGTGCCAGCAGCCAAGTGACAGGGTCCCTATACGAGCAGTACGTC. This sequence encodes CASSQVTGSLYEQYV.

The rearrangement links TRBV5-4 to TRBJ1-2; TRBD1 agrees at 9 bases. V was clipped by 4 bases and J by 3 bases; unmatched bases: 13. From germline, CDR1 is SGHNT and CDR2 YYREEE (reference sequence). The CDR3 runs 17 residues. The CDR3 nucleotides read TGTGCCAGCAGCCTAGGACAGGGGCTAAGGGAGTACTATGGCTACACCTTC. Protein sequence: CASSLGQGLREYYGYTF.

The chain joins TRBV5-1 to TRBJ2-7, with D possibly matching TRBD2 (7 bases). V was trimmed by 3 bases and J by 2 bases, leaving 15 bases between them. Per the germline V gene, CDR1 is SGHRS and CDR2 is YFSETQ. This CDR3 region has 15 residues. The DNA for the CDR3 is TGCGCCAGCAGCTGGGTTCCCGGGGGGCCCTACGAGCAGTACGTC. It yields the protein CASSWVPGGPYEQYV.

The V and J genes are TRBV2 and TRBJ2-7, with TRBD2 matching over 8 bases. The germline gives CDR1 SNHLY, CDR2 FYNNEI. This CDR3 comprises 16 residues. Germline trimming cut 5 bases from V and 6 bases from J; bases unmatched to any gene: 15. CDR3: CASSNQGGSGASEQYV. The CDR3 region has the DNA TGTGCCAGCAGTAATCAAGGGGGTAGCGGGGCTTCCGAGCAGTACGTC.

The rearrangement links TRBV28 to TRBJ1-1; D remains ambiguous. With 2 bases removed from V and 8 bases from J, the gap between germline ends came to 12 bases. Germline CDR1 and CDR2: MDHEN and SYDVKM. This CDR3 comprises 13 residues. The CDR3 DNA follows: TGTGCCAGCAGTTTACAGAGGGATGGAGAAGCTTTCTTT. Protein sequence: CASSLQRDGEAFF. The entire variable domain, with the rest obtained from reference TRBV28 and TRBJ1-1, is as follows: DVKVTQSSRYLVKRTGEKVFLECVQDMDHENMFWYRQDPGLGLRLIYFSYDVKMKEKGDIPEGYSVSREKKERFSLILESASTNQTSMYLCASSLQRDGEAFFGQGTRLTVV.

The V call is TRBV4-2, the J call TRBJ2-3; weak D call: TRBD2 (6 bases). The CDR3 runs to 16 residues. V was trimmed by 1 base and J by 6 bases, leaving 17 bases between them. From germline, CDR1 is LGHNA and CDR2 YNFKEQ. In DNA, the CDR3 is TGTGCCAGCAGCCAAGTTTCGCCTAGTCGGGGGGATACGCAGTATTTT. This gives the protein CASSQVSPSRGDTQYF.

The V and J genes are TRBV9 and TRBJ2-5, with 9 bases lining up with TRBD2. The junction had 5 bases not matched to a gene; V was cut back by 4 bases and J by 4 bases. The CDR3 runs to 14 residues. From germline, CDR1 is SGDLS and CDR2 YYNGEE. The CDR3 loop reads CASSSAGGGETQYF. The CDR3 bases are TGTGCCAGCAGCTCCGCGGGGGGGGGAGAGACCCAGTACTTC.

The chain couples TRBV27 to TRBJ2-1; 7 nucleotides agree with TRBD2. Looked up from germline, CDR1 is MNHEY and CDR2 is SMNVEV (reference sequence). This CDR3 has 15 residues. Trimming at V came to 2 bases and at J to 4 bases, leaving 5 bases not matched to a gene. The CDR3 reads CASSLSGEGYNEQFF. CDR3 nucleotides: TGTGCCAGCAGTTTAAGCGGGGAAGGGTACAATGAGCAGTTCTTC.

The rearrangement uses TRBV4-1 and TRBJ2-2; 10 bases align to TRBD2. Germline trimming cut 1 base from V and 5 bases from J; bases unmatched to any gene: 10. Germline V gene data show CDR1 as MGHRA and CDR2 as YSYEKL. This CDR3 has 18 amino acids. The CDR3 sequence is CASSQGVPSGGLTGELFF. The CDR3 bases are TGCGCCAGCAGCCAAGGAGTTCCTAGCGGGGGACTAACCGGGGAGCTGTTTTTT.

V and J are TRBV27 and TRBJ2-1; a possible D gene is TRBD1 (6 bases). The CDR3 covers 15 residues. V was trimmed by 5 bases and J by 7 bases, leaving 18 bases between them. Germline CDR1 reads MNHEY; CDR2 reads SMNVEV (reference sequence). The CDR3: CASSAPQGSKNEQFF. CDR3 DNA sequence: TGTGCCAGCAGTGCACCCCAGGGGTCTAAGAATGAGCAGTTCTTC.

The genes are TRBV19 and TRBJ1-6, with TRBD1 matching 9 bases. Looked up from germline, CDR1 is LNHDA and CDR2 is SQIVND (reference sequence). J lost 8 bases, V lost 7 bases, and 6 bases had no gene match. The CDR3 runs 14 residues. The chain's CDR3 is CASNPGQGYSPLHF. The CDR3 DNA is TGTGCCAGTAATCCGGGACAGGGTTATTCACCCCTCCACTTT.

The chain combines TRBV11-2 with TRBJ2-4; 7 positions agree with TRBD2. Germline V gives CDR1 SGHAT, CDR2 FQNNGV. Trimming at V came to 6 bases and at J to 7 bases, leaving 12 bases not matched to a gene. The CDR3 consists of 15 residues. The CDR3 loop reads CASSRPGGFQNIQYF. The CDR3 DNA reads as TGTGCCAGCAGTCGACCGGGGGGATTTCAGAACATTCAGTACTTC. Drawing the rest from reference TRBV11-2 and TRBJ2-4, the complete variable domain is EAGVAQSPRYKIIEKRQSVAFWCNPISGHATLYWYQQILGQGPKLLIQFQNNGVVDDSQLPKDRFSAERLKGVDSTLKIQPAKLEDSAVYLCASSRPGGFQNIQYFGAGTRLSVL.

The chain uses TRBV18 and TRBJ2-5; 7 bases fit TRBD2. With 3 bases clipped from V and 3 bases from J, the junction kept 1 base outside the gene matches. The V gene's germline CDR1 is KGHSH and CDR2 LQKENI. There are 13 residues in the CDR3. The CDR3 loop reads CASSPSGEETQYF. DNA for the CDR3: TGTGCCAGCTCACCCAGCGGGGAAGAGACCCAGTACTTC.